The 17 T cell receptor beta chains reported below all come from one sample, sequenced in a study of brain T cells in children with intractable seizures. Using immunoSEQ multiplex PCR, the repertoire was profiled, and TCRdb retains in-frame clones only, with some absent. Here the sample spans a few hundred thousand clones, more than 85% being singletons. Time point denoted: blood from clinic visit 5 months post-surgery; TSC patient then seizure free. The source material was peripheral blood, sampled roughly 5 months after surgery. These receptors were obtained from a boy younger than two with tuberous sclerosis and intractable seizures.

The chain joins TRBV2 to TRBJ1-1; the D gene is possibly TRBD1 (5 bases). The CDR3 contains 15 residues. CDR1 is SNHLY, CDR2 FYNNEI, per germline. Trimming removed 4 bases at V and 1 base at J, with 13 bases between. CDR3 DNA: TGTGCCAGCAGTGGGCGGGACGGCTGGAACACTGAAGCTTTCTTT. This encodes CASSGRDGWNTEAFF.

The chain is built from TRBV7-9 and TRBJ2-3; either TRBD1 or TRBD2 may supply D (7 bases each). CDR3 length equals 14 residues. CDR1 is SEHNR and CDR2 is FQNEAQ in the germline V gene (reference sequence). The V gene lost 5 bases and the J gene lost 4 bases, with 13 bases spanning the gap. CDR3 amino acids: CASSAGGGADTQYF. For the CDR3, the DNA is TGTGCCAGCAGCGCAGGGGGGGGCGCAGATACGCAGTATTTT.

This clone has only one observation. This chain links TRBV5-4 with TRBJ2-2; no reliable D call. With 0 bases removed from V and 1 base from J, the gap between germline ends came to 7 bases. Germline V gives CDR1 SGHNT, CDR2 YYREEE (reference sequence). The CDR3 totals 15 residues. DNA of the CDR3: TGTGCCAGCAGCTTGGGGACGGAGAACACCGGGGAGCTGTTTTTT. It is translated as CASSLGTENTGELFF. Supplemented by reference TRBV5-4 and TRBJ2-2, the full variable domain reads ETGVTQSPTHLIKTRGQQVTLRCSSQSGHNTVSWYQQALGQGPQFIFQYYREEENGRGNFPPRFSGLQFPNYSSELNVNALELDDSALYLCASSLGTENTGELFFGEGSRLTVL.

This rearrangement joins TRBV2 to TRBJ1-2; 11 bases map to TRBD1. J was trimmed by 4 bases and V by 2 bases; bases with no gene match: 15. The CDR3 contains 19 residues. Germline-derived CDR1 and CDR2 are SNHLY and FYNNEI. CDR3 sequence: CASSEFRGQGARAGYGYTF. CDR3 nucleotide sequence: TGTGCCAGCAGTGAATTTAGAGGACAGGGGGCTCGAGCGGGCTATGGCTACACCTTC.

This chain links TRBV6-5 with TRBJ1-5; D gene ambiguous. This CDR3 spans 14 amino acids. The germline V and J ends were trimmed by 6 bases and 8 bases, with 17 bases remaining between them. The germline V gene encodes CDR1 MNHEY and CDR2 SVGAGI. CDR3 DNA: TGTGCCAGCAGGGATACAGTCGCGGGTGAGCCCCAGCATTTT. It yields the protein CASRDTVAGEPQHF.

The chain recombines TRBV12-3 or TRBV12-4 with TRBJ1-1, with a possible D match to TRBD1 (5 bases). V was pared by 7 bases and J by 1 base, with 10 bases between. The CDR3 runs 13 residues. CDR3 nucleotides: TGTGCCAGCACTCGGGGCTCGAACACTGAAGCTTTCTTT. Its protein is CASTRGSNTEAFF.

The rearrangement joins TRBV19 to TRBJ1-5, with D perhaps matching TRBD1 (5 bases). V shed 3 bases and J shed 4 bases, with 10 bases lying between them. Germline-derived CDR1 and CDR2 are LNHDA and SQIVND (reference sequence). The CDR3 loop spans 14 amino acids. CDR3 sequence (DNA): TGTGCCAGTAGTATGGGGGTTAAGAATCAGCCCCAGCATTTT. Its translation: CASSMGVKNQPQHF.

The chain links TRBV4-1 to TRBJ2-7; 10 positions match TRBD2. Germline V CDR1 and CDR2: MGHRA, YSYEKL. The CDR3 runs to 17 residues. Losses at the gene ends were 1 base for V and 0 bases for J; bases not matched to a gene: 6. In DNA form, the CDR3 reads TGCGCCAGCAGCCAAGTCCTAGCGGGGGTTCCCTCCTACGAGCAGTACTTC. Its protein product is CASSQVLAGVPSYEQYF.

The V call is TRBV7-9, the J call TRBJ1-1, with D unclear. The CDR3 length is 16 residues. The V end was cut by 2 bases, the J end by 4 bases, with 17 bases between. CDR1 and CDR2 from the germline V gene are SEHNR and FQNEAQ (reference sequence). The CDR3 here is CASSLHILSESTEAFF. The CDR3 nucleotides read TGTGCCAGCAGCTTACACATCCTCTCAGAGAGCACTGAAGCTTTCTTT.

This clone was found a few times. V gene TRBV5-6 combines with J gene TRBJ2-3; D is perhaps TRBD1 (6 bases). The CDR3 consists of 16 residues. V gave up 6 bases and J gave up 0 bases, with 17 bases separating them. CDR1 SGHDT and CDR2 YYEEEE come from the germline V gene. The CDR3 DNA sequence: TGTGCCAGCACCACAGGGTACGCTACTAGCACAGATACGCAGTATTTT. This gives the protein CASTTGYATSTDTQYF.

V gene TRBV7-3 combines with J gene TRBJ2-2, with D unclear. Germline V gene sequence: CDR1 SGHTA, CDR2 FQGTGA. Trimming shortened V by 3 bases and J by 8 bases, and 10 bases separated the two germline ends. This CDR3 comprises 13 residues. The CDR3 DNA reads as TGTGCCAGCAGCTTTTCGGGTTCGGGGGAGCTGTTTTTT. Translating it yields CASSFSGSGELFF.

The J gene is TRBJ2-1, the V gene TRBV27; D ambiguous. V was pared by 6 bases and J by 0 bases, with 15 bases between. This CDR3 has 16 residues. CDR1 is MNHEY, CDR2 SMNVEV, per germline (reference sequence). DNA of the CDR3: TGTGCCAGCAGGCCGCTAACAGCGAGCTCCTACAATGAGCAGTTCTTC. Encoded protein: CASRPLTASSYNEQFF.

V gene TRBV5-1 combines with J gene TRBJ2-1; D is uncertain. V dropped 4 bases and J dropped 0 bases, with 17 bases sitting between them. The CDR3 is 17 residues long. CDR1 SGHRS and CDR2 YFSETQ come from the germline V gene. DNA for the CDR3: TGCGCCAGCAGCACCTCCCATAGTCAGAGCTCCTACAATGAGCAGTTCTTC. Amino acids: CASSTSHSQSSYNEQFF. Together with reference TRBV5-1 and TRBJ2-1, the CDR3 gives the full variable domain: KAGVTQTPRYLIKTRGQQVTLSCSPISGHRSVSWYQQTPGQGLQFLFEYFSETQRNKGNFPGRFSGRQFSNSRSEMNVSTLELGDSALYLCASSTSHSQSSYNEQFFGPGTRLTVL.

This rearrangement joins TRBV9 to TRBJ2-3, with D uncertain. This CDR3 has 15 residues. Trimming took off 4 bases at V and 6 bases at J, with 18 bases between the two ends. Germline V CDR1 and CDR2: SGDLS, YYNGEE. The CDR3 DNA is TGTGCCAGCAGCCCAGGACCCACCTCTAGGGATACGCAGTATTTT. Protein sequence: CASSPGPTSRDTQYF.

This clone was recorded once. The chain is built from TRBV4-2 and TRBJ1-6; 7 bases match TRBD1. The CDR3 totals 15 residues. CDR1 and CDR2 from the germline V gene are LGHNA and YNFKEQ. With 4 bases clipped from V and 7 bases from J, the junction kept 7 bases outside the gene matches. This chain's CDR3 is CASSPGVRGNSPLHF. Written as DNA, the CDR3 is TGTGCCAGCAGCCCCGGGGTCAGGGGGAATTCACCCCTCCACTTT.

The rearrangement joins TRBV4-1 to TRBJ1-5, with D hard to call. Trimming left V 3 bases short and J 6 bases short, with 9 bases between. Germline V gene data show CDR1 as MGHRA and CDR2 as YSYEKL. The CDR3 is 13 residues long. The chain's CDR3 is CASSQPDRQPQHF. CDR3 nucleotides: TGCGCCAGCAGCCAGCCAGACCGTCAGCCCCAGCATTTT.

The rearrangement uses TRBV18 and TRBJ2-1; TRBD2 matches at 9 bases. The CDR3 totals 18 residues. CDR1 KGHSH and CDR2 LQKENI come from the germline V gene. Losses at the gene ends were 0 bases for V and 3 bases for J; bases not matched to a gene: 9. The CDR3 spells CASSPPRASGTLYNEQFF. The CDR3, as DNA: TGTGCCAGCTCACCACCGAGGGCTAGCGGGACTCTCTACAATGAGCAGTTCTTC.